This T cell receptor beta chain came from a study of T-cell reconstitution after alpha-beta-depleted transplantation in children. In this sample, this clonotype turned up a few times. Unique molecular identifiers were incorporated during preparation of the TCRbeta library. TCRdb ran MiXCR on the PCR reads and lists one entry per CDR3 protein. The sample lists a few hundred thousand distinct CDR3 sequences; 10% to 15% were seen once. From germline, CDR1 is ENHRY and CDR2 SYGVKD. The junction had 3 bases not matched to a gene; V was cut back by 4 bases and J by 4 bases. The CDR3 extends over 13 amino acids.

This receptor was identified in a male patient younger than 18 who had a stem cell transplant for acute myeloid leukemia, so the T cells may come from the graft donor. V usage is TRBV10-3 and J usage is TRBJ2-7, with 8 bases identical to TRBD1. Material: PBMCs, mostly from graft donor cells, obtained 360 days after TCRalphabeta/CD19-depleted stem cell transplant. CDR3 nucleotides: TGTGCCATCAGTGCCCAGGGGGCTTACGAGCAGTACTTC. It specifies CAISAQGAYEQYF.